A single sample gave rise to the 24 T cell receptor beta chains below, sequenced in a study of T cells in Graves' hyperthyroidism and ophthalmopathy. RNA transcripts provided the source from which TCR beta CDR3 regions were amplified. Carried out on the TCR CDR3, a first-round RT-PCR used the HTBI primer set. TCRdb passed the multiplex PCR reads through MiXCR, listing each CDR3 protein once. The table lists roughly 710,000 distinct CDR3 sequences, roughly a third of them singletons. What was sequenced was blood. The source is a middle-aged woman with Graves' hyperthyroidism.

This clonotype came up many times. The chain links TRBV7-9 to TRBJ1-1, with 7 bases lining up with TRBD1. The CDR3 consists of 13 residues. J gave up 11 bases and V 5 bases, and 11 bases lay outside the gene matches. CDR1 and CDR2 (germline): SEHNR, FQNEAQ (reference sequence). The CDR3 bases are TGTGCCAGCAGCCTCGACAGGGATTTCGGCGCTTTCTTT. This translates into CASSLDRDFGAFF.

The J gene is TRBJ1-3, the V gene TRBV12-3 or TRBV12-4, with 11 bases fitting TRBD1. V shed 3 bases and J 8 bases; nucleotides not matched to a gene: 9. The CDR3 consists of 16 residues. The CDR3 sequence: CASSLGTGGYGYTIYF. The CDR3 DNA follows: TGTGCCAGCAGTTTGGGGACAGGGGGTTATGGCTACACCATATATTTT.

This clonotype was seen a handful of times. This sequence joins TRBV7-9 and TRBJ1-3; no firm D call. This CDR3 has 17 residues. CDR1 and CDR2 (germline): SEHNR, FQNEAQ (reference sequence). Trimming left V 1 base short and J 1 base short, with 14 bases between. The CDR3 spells CASSLDGGVFSGNTIYF. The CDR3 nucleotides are TGTGCCAGCAGCTTAGATGGCGGGGTCTTTTCTGGAAACACCATATATTTT.

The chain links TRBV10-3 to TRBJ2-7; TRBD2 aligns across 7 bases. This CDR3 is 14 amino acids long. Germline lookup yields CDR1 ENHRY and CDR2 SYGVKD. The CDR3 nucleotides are TGTGTCAGCAGTTACTCGACTAGCTTCAGGGAGCAGTACTTC. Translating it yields CVSSYSTSFREQYF.

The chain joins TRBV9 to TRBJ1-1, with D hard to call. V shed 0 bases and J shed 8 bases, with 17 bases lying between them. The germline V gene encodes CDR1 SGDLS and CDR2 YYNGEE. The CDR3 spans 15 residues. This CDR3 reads CASSVGAERHLEAFF. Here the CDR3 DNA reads TGTGCCAGCAGCGTAGGAGCAGAACGGCATCTCGAAGCTTTCTTT.

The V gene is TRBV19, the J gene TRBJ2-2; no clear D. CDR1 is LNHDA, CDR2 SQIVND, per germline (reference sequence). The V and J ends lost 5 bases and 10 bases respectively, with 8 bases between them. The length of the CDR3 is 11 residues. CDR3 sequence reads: CASSRDVELFF. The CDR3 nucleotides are TGTGCCAGTAGTCGAGATGTGGAGCTGTTTTTT.

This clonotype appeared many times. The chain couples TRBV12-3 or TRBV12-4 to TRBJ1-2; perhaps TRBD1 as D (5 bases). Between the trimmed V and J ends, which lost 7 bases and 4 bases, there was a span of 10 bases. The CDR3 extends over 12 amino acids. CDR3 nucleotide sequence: TGTGCCAGCATGGGACGGACCTATGGCTACACCTTC. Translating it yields CASMGRTYGYTF.

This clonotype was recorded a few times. As DNA, the CDR3 is TGCGCCAGCAGCCAATCCCCACTAGCGGGAGCAGAGACCCAGTACTTC. As protein: CASSQSPLAGAETQYF. The chain carries TRBV4-3 and TRBJ2-5; 11 bases match TRBD2. CDR3 length equals 16 residues. Losses at the gene ends were 2 bases for V and 4 bases for J; bases not matched to a gene: 6. CDR1 is LGHNA and CDR2 is YSLEER in the germline V gene.

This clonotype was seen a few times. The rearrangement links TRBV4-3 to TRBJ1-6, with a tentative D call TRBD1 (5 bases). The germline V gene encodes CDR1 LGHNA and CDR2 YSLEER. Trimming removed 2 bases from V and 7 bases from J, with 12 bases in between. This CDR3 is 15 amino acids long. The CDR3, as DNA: TGCGCCAGCAGCCAAACCCCGGGACCGAATTCACCCCTCCACTTT. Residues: CASSQTPGPNSPLHF.

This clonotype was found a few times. CDR3 loop: CASKKDGGLEQYF. CDR3 bases: TGTGCCAGCAAGAAAGACGGAGGGCTGGAGCAGTACTTC. The J gene is TRBJ2-7, the V gene TRBV28; perhaps TRBD2 as D (6 bases). CDR1 and CDR2 from the germline V gene are MDHEN and SYDVKM. The V end lost 7 bases, the J end lost 7 bases, and 17 bases lay between the germline ends. The CDR3 is 13 residues long.

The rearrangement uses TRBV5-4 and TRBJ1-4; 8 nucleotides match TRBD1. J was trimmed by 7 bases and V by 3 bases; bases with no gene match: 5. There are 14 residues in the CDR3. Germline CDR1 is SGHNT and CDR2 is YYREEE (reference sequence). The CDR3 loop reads CASSCGTGCEKLFF. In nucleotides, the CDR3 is TGTGCCAGCAGCTGTGGGACAGGTTGTGAAAAACTGTTTTTT.

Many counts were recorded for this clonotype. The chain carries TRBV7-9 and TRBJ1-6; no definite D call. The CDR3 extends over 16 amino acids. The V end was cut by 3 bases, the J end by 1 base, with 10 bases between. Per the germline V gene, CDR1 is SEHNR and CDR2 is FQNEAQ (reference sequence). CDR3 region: CASSLGFGSYNSPLHF. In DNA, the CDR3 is TGTGCCAGCAGCTTGGGCTTCGGGTCCTATAATTCACCCCTCCACTTT.

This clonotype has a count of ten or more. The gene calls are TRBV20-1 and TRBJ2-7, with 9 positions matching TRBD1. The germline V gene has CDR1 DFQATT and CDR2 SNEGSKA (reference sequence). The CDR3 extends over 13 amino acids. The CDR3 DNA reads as TGCAGCCCGAAACAGGGGGCGCACTACGAGCAGTACTTC. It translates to CSPKQGAHYEQYF.

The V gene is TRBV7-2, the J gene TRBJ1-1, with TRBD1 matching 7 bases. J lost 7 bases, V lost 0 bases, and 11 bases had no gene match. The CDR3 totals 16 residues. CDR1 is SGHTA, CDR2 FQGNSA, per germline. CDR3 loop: CASSLAGLGQRIEAFF. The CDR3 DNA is TGTGCCAGCAGCTTAGCGGGTTTGGGACAGCGAATTGAAGCTTTCTTT.

The CDR3 region has the DNA TGTGCCAGTAGTATAGTGCCGGGTCGCTATGGCTACACCTTC. Its translation: CASSIVPGRYGYTF. This sequence joins TRBV19 and TRBJ1-2; D is uncertain. V gave up 1 base and J gave up 4 bases, with 10 bases separating them. CDR1 and CDR2 from the germline V gene are LNHDA and SQIVND (reference sequence). This CDR3 contains 14 residues. The variable domain in full, with the rest retrieved from reference TRBV19 and TRBJ1-2, is DGGITQSPKYLFRKEGQNVTLSCEQNLNHDAMYWYRQDPGQGLRLIYYSQIVNDFQKGDIAEGYSVSREKKESFPLTVTSAQKNPTAFYLCASSIVPGRYGYTFGSGTRLTVV.

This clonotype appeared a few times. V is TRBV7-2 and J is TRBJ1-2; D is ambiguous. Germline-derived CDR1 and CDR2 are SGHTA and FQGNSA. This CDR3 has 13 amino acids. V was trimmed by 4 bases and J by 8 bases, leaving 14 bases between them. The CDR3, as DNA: TGTGCCAGCAGCTCGGGTCGGGCGGACGGCTACACCTTC. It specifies CASSSGRADGYTF.

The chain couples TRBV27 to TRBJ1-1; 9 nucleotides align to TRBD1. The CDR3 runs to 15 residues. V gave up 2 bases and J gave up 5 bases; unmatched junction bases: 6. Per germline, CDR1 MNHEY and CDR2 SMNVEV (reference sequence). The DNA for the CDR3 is TGTGCCAGCAGTTTAATCGGGACAGGGCAAACTGAAGCTTTCTTT. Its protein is CASSLIGTGQTEAFF.

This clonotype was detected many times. In nucleotides, the CDR3 is TGTGCCAGCAGCTTAGGAGGGGCGGCAGAAGAGACCCAGTACTTC. This codes for CASSLGGAAEETQYF. The chain couples TRBV7-2 to TRBJ2-5; possibly TRBD1 or TRBD2 for D (5 bases each). Germline V gene data show CDR1 as SGHTA and CDR2 as FQGNSA. CDR3 length: 15 amino acids. Between the trimmed V and J ends, which lost 1 base and 3 bases, there was a span of 12 bases. The whole variable domain, filled in from reference TRBV7-2 and TRBJ2-5, reads GAGVSQSPSNKVTEKGKDVELRCDPISGHTALYWYRQSLGQGLEFLIYFQGNSAPDKSGLPSDRFSAERTGGSVSTLTIQRTQQEDSAVYLCASSLGGAAEETQYFGPGTRLLVL.

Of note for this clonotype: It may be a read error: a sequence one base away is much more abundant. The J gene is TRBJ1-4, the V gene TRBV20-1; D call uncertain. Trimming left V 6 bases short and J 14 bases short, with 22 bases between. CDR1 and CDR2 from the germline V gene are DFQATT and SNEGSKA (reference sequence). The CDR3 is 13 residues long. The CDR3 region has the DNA TGCAGTGCCAACCAGCCTAATGGAAAACCTCTGTTTTTT. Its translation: CSANQPNGKPLFF.

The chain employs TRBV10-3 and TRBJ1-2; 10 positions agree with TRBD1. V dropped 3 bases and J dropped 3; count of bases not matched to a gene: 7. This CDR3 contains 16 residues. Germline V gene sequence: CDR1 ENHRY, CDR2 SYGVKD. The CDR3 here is CAISERTGGVYYGYTF. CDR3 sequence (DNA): TGTGCCATCAGTGAACGGACAGGGGGTGTCTACTATGGCTACACCTTC.

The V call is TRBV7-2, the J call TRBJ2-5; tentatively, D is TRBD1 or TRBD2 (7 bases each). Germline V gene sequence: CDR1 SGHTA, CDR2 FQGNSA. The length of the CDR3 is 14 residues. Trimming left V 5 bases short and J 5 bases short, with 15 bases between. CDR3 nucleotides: TGTGCCAGCAGCCCAGGGGGGGCCCGTGAGACCCAGTACTTC. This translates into CASSPGGARETQYF.

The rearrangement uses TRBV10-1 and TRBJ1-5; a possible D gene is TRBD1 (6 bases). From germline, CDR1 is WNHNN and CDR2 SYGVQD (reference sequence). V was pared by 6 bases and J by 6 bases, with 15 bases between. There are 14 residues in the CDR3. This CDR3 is CASSSSGAGQPQHF. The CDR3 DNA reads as TGCGCCAGCAGCAGCTCGGGGGCAGGTCAGCCCCAGCATTTT.

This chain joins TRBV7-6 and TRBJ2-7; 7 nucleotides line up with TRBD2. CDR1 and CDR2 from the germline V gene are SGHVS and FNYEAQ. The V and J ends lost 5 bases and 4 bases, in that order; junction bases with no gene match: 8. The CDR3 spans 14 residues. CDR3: CASSGMGGDYEQYF. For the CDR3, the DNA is TGTGCCAGCAGCGGAATGGGGGGGGATTACGAGCAGTACTTC.

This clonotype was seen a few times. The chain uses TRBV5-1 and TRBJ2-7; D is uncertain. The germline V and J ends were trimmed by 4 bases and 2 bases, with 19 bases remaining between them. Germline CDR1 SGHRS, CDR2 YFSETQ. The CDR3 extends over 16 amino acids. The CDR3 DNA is TGCGCCAGCAGCCCCCAATCAAGTCTCCTTGCCTACGAGCAGTACTTC. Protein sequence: CASSPQSSLLAYEQYF.